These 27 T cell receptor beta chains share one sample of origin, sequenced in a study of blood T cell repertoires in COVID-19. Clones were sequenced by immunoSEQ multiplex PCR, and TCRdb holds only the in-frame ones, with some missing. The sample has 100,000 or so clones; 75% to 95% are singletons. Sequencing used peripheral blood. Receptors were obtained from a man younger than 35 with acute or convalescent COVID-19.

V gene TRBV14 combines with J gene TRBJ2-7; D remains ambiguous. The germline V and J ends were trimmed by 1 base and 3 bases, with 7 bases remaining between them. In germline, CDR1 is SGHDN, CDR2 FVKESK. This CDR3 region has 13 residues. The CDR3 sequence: CASSQGSGYEQYF. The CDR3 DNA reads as TGTGCCAGCAGCCAAGGCTCGGGCTACGAGCAGTACTTC. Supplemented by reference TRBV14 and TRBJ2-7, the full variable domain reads EAGVTQFPSHSVIEKGQTVTLRCDPISGHDNLYWYRRVMGKEIKFLLHFVKESKQDESGMPNNRFLAERTGGTYSTLKVQPAELEDSGVYFCASSQGSGYEQYFGPGTRLTVT.

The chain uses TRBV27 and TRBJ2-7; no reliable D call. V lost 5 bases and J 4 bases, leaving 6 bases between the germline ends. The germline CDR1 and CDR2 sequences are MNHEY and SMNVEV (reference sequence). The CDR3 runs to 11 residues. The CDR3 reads CASSPLYEQYF. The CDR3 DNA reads TGTGCCAGCAGTCCCCTATACGAGCAGTACTTC.

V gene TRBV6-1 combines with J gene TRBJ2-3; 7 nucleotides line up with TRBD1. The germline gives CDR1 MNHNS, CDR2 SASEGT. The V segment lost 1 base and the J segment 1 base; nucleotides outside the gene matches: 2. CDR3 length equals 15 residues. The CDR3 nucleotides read TGTGCCAGCAGTGAAGGGGACAGCCGCACAGATACGCAGTATTTT. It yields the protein CASSEGDSRTDTQYF.

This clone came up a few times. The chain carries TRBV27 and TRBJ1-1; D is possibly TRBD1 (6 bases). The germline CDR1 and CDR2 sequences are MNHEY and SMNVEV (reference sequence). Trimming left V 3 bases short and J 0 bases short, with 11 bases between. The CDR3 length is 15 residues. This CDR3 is CASSFVGHLNTEAFF. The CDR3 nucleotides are TGTGCCAGCAGTTTTGTGGGACATCTGAACACTGAAGCTTTCTTT.

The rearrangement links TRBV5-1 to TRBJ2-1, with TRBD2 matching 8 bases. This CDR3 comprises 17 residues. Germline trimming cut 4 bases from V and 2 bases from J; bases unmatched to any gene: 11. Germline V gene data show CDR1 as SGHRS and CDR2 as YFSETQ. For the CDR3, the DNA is TGCGCCAGCAGCCTACTAAGCAGCGGGAGAACCTACAATGAGCAGTTCTTC. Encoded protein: CASSLLSSGRTYNEQFF. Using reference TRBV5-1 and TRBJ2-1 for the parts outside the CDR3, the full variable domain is KAGVTQTPRYLIKTRGQQVTLSCSPISGHRSVSWYQQTPGQGLQFLFEYFSETQRNKGNFPGRFSGRQFSNSRSEMNVSTLELGDSALYLCASSLLSSGRTYNEQFFGPGTRLTVL.

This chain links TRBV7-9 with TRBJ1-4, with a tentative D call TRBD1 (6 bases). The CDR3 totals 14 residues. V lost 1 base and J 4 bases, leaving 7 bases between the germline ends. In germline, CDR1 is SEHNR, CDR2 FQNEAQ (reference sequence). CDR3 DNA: TGTGCCAGCAGCTTAGACAGGGTTAATGAAAAACTGTTTTTT. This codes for CASSLDRVNEKLFF.

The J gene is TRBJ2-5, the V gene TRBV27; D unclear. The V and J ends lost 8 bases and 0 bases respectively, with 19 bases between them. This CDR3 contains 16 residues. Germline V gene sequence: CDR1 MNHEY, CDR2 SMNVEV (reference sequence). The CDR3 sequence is CASGRVAARYQETQYF. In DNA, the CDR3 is TGTGCCAGCGGTAGAGTAGCAGCCAGATACCAAGAGACCCAGTACTTC.

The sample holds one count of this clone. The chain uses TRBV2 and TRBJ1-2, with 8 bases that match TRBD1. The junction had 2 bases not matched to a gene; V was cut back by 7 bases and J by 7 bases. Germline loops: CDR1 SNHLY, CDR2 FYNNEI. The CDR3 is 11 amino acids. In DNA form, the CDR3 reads TGTGCCAGCACCACAGGGGGTGGCTACACCTTC. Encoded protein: CASTTGGGYTF.

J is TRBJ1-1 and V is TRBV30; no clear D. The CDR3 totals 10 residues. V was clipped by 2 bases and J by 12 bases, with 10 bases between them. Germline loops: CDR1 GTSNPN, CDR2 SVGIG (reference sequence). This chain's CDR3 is CAWSSLRTFF. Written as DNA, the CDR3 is TGTGCCTGGAGTTCCCTTAGAACTTTCTTT.

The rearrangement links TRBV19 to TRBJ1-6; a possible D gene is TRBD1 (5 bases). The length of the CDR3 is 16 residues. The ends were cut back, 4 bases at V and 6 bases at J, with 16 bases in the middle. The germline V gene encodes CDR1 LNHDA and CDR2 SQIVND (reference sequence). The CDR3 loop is CASSRQRSTTNSPLHF. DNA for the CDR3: TGTGCCAGTAGTAGACAGCGATCAACCACTAATTCACCCCTCCACTTT.

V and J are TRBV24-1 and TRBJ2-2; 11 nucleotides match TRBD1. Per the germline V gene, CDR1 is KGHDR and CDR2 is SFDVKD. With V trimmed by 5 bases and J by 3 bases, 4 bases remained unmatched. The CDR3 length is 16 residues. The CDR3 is CATSGTGGADTGELFF. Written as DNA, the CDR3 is TGTGCCACCAGTGGGACAGGGGGCGCGGACACCGGGGAGCTGTTTTTT.

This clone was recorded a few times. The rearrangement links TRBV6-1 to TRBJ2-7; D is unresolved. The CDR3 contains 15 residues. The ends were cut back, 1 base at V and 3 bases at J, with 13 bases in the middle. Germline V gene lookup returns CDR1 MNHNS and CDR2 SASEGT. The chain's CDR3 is CASSEGQMNYYEQYF. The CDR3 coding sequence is TGTGCCAGCAGTGAAGGCCAGATGAATTACTACGAGCAGTACTTC.

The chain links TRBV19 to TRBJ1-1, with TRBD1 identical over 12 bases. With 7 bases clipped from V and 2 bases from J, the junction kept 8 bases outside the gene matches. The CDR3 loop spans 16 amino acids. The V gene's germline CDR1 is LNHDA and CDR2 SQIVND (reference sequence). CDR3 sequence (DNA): TGTGCCAGTACTCGCCGGGACAGGGGGCGAAACACTGAAGCTTTCTTT. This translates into CASTRRDRGRNTEAFF.

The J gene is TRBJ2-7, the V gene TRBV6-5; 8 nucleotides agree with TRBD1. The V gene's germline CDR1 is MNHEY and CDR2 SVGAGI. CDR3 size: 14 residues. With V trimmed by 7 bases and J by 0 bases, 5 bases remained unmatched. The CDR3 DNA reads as TGTGCCAGCATTCGGACAGGGCTCTCCTACGAGCAGTACTTC. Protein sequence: CASIRTGLSYEQYF.

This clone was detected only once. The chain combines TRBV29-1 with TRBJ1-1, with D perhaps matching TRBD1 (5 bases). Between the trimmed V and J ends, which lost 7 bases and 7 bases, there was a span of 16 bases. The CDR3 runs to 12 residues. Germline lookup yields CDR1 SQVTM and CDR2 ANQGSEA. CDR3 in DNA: TGCAGCGGACTGGGGGGTGATGGTGAAGCTTTCTTT. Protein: CSGLGGDGEAFF. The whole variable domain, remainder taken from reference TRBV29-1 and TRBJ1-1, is SAVISQKPSRDICQRGTSLTIQCQVDSQVTMMFWYRQQPGQSLTLIATANQGSEATYESGFVIDKFPISRPNLTFSTLTVSNMSPEDSSIYLCSGLGGDGEAFFGQGTRLTVV.

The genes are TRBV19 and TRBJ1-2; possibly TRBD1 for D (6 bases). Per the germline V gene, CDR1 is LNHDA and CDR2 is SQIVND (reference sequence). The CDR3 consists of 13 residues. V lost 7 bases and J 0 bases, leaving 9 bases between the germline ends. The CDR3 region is CASNRDTNYGYTF. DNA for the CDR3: TGTGCCAGTAACAGGGATACTAACTATGGCTACACCTTC.

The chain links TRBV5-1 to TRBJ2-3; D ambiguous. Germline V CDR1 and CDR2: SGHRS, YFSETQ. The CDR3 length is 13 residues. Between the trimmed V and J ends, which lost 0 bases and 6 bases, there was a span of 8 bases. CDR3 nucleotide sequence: TGCGCCAGCAGCTTGGTCTTAAGCGATACGCAGTATTTT. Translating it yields CASSLVLSDTQYF.

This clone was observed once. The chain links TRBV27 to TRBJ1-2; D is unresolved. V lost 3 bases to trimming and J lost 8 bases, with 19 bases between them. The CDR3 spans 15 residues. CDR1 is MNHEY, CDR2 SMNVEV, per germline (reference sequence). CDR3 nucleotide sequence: TGTGCCAGCAGTTTCCTACCCTTCGGGGTGGAGGGCTACACCTTC. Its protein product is CASSFLPFGVEGYTF.

DNA of the CDR3: TGCGCCAGCAGCCCAGACACCGGAATTAACTATGGCTACACCTTC. Protein: CASSPDTGINYGYTF. This chain uses TRBV5-1 with TRBJ1-2; D not certain. V shed 4 bases and J shed 1 base, with 14 bases lying between them. Germline V gene lookup returns CDR1 SGHRS and CDR2 YFSETQ. The length of the CDR3 is 15 residues.

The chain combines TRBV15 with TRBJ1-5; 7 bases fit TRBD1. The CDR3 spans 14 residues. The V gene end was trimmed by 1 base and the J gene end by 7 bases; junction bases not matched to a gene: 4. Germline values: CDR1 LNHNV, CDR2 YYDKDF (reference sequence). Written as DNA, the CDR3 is TGTGCCACCAGCAGAGGCCAGGGGGACCAGCCCCAGCATTTT. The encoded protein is CATSRGQGDQPQHF.

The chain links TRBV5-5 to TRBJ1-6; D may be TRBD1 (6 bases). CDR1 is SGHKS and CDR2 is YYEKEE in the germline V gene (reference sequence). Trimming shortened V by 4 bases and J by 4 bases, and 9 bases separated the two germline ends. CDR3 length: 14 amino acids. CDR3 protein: CASSVQGYNSPLHF. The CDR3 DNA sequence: TGTGCCAGCAGCGTACAGGGTTATAATTCACCCCTCCACTTT.

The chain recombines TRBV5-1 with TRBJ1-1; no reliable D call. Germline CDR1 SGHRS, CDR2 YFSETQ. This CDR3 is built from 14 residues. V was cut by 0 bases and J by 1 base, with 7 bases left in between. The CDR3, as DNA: TGCGCCAGCAGCTTGGACAGATCGAACACTGAAGCTTTCTTT. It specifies CASSLDRSNTEAFF.

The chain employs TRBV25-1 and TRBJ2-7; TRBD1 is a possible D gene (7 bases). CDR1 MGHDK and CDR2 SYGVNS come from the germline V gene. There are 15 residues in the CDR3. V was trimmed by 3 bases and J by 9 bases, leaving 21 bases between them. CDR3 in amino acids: CASSEAGTATGVQYF. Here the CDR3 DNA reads TGTGCCAGCAGTGAGGCCGGGACAGCGACGGGGGTGCAGTACTTC.

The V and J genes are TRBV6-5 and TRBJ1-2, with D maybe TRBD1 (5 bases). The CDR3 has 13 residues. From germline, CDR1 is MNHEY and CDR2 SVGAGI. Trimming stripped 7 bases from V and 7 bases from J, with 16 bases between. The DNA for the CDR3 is TGTGCCAGCAAAATCCCAGGGAGGGGTGGCTACACCTTC. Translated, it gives CASKIPGRGGYTF.

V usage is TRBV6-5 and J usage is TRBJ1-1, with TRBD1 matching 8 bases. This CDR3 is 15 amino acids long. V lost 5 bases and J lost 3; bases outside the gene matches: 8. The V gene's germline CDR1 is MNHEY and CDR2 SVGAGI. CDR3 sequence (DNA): TGTGCCAGCAGTCCTTATGAGGGACAGGACACTGAAGCTTTCTTT. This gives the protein CASSPYEGQDTEAFF.

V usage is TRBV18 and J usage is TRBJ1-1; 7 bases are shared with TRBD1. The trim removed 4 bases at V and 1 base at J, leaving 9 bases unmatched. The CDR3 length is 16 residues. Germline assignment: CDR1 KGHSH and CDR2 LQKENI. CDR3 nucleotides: TGTGCCAGCTCACGCGGGACAGCCCCTCAGAACACTGAAGCTTTCTTT. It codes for CASSRGTAPQNTEAFF.

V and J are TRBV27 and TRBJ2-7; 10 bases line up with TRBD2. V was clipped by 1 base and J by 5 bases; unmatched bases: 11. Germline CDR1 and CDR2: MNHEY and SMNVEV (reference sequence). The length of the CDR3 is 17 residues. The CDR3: CASSLYPAGGGGDEQYF. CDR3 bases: TGTGCCAGCAGTTTATATCCAGCGGGAGGGGGTGGTGACGAGCAGTACTTC.